This paragraph covers one TCR beta chain sequence. Its antigen is not known. Using unique molecular identifiers, the investigators prepared the TCRbeta library. Each CDR3 protein gets one entry after TCRdb re-called the PCR reads with MiXCR. This sample has around 490,000 distinct CDR3 sequences, with over 10% found just once. Germline CDR1 reads MNHNS; CDR2 reads SASEGT. The V and J ends lost 6 bases and 4 bases, in that order; junction bases with no gene match: 6. The CDR3 contains 15 residues. The entry originates in a study of T-cell reconstitution after alpha-beta-depleted transplantation in children. Study outcomes and limitations: Diversity and T-cell counts at one year after transplant derived mostly from new T cells.

The chain links TRBV6-1 to TRBJ2-3; 11 nucleotides match TRBD2. Specimen: PBMCs, mostly from graft donor cells, collected 180 days after TCRalphabeta/CD19-depleted stem cell transplant. This TCR came from a female patient between 2 and 15 years old who had a stem cell transplant for aplastic anemia, so the T cells may come from the graft donor. CDR3 nucleotide sequence: TGTGCCAGCAGCAAACTAGCGGGAGAATCAGATACGCAGTATTTT. Its translation is CASSKLAGESDTQYF.